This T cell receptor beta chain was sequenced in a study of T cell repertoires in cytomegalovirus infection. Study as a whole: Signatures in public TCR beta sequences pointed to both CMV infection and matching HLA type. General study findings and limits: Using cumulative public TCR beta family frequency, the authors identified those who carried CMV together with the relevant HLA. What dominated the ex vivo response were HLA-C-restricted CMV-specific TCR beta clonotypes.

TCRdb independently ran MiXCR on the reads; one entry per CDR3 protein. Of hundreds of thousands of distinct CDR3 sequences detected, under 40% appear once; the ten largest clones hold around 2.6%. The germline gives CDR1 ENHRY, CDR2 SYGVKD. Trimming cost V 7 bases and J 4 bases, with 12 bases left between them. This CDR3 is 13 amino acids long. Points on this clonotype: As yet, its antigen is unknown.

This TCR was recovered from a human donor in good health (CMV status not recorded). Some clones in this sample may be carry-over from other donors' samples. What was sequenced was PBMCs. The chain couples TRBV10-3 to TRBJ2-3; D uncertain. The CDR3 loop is CAITVSHSDTQYF. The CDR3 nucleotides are TGTGCCATCACCGTGAGCCACTCAGATACGCAGTATTTT.